These 5 T cell receptor beta chains share one sample of origin, sequenced in a study of blood T cells in healthy people across ages. The use of a sample-barcoded 5' primer and a J-beta primer mix characterized a second PCR of roughly 7 to 11 cycles. TCRdb called the 5' RACE reads again in MiXCR, with one record for every CDR3 protein. The sample contains fewer than 2,000,000 distinct CDR3 sequences, about 39% of which appear only once. The sequencing sample was made of blood. The receptors were gathered from a human donor in good health.

The chain carries TRBV6-5 and TRBJ1-3; 9 nucleotides line up with TRBD1. CDR1 and CDR2 from the germline V gene are MNHEY and SVGAGI. CDR3 size: 14 residues. V was clipped by 0 bases and J by 11 bases; unmatched bases: 5. CDR3 bases: TGTGCCAGCAGTTACTCTATACAGGGGGCCCCCATATATTTT. Encoded protein: CASSYSIQGAPIYF.

Details on this clonotype: At one boundary the junction diverges from the germline segment, which might be a read error. This chain links TRBV28 with TRBJ1-6; 11 bases line up with TRBD1. CDR1 MDHEN and CDR2 SYDVKM come from the germline V gene. This CDR3 is built from 16 residues. For the CDR3, the DNA is TGTACCAGCAGTTCGGCTCGGACAGGGGGCATTTCACCCCTCCACTTT. Translating it yields CTSSSARTGGISPLHF.

This chain connects TRBV29-1 to TRBJ1-4; possibly TRBD1 for D (6 bases). CDR1 is SQVTM, CDR2 ANQGSEA, per germline. This CDR3 region has 13 residues. V was cut by 7 bases and J by 7 bases, with 16 bases left in between. DNA for the CDR3: TGCAGCGCATACGAGGGGGTCGGTGAAAAACTGTTTTTT. It is translated as CSAYEGVGEKLFF.

The chain joins TRBV29-1 to TRBJ2-7; no firm D call. The germline V and J ends were trimmed by 4 bases and 3 bases, with 13 bases remaining between them. The CDR3 spans 13 residues. From germline, CDR1 is SQVTM and CDR2 ANQGSEA. The CDR3 bases are TGCAGCGTTGTTTGGGATGACTGCTACGAGCAGTACTTC. Translated: CSVVWDDCYEQYF.

This clonotype was observed a handful of times. The rearrangement joins TRBV12-3 or TRBV12-4 to TRBJ1-4; TRBD1 aligns across 9 bases. This CDR3 is 14 amino acids long. Trimming removed 8 bases from V and 6 bases from J; junction bases left unmatched: 7. CDR3 coding DNA: TGTGCCAGCGGGCTACGGGACAGGGATGAAAAACTGTTTTTT. It specifies CASGLRDRDEKLFF.